Included here is one T cell receptor beta chain sequence, with context. The data belong to a study of blood T cell repertoires in COVID-19. Across the whole study: T cells, B-cell-depleted T cells, or PBMCs provided the cDNA or gDNA that served as material.

Germline loops: CDR1 SGHRS, CDR2 YFSETQ. V was cut by 0 bases and J by 4 bases, with 11 bases left in between. The CDR3 runs 14 residues. Using immunoSEQ multiplex PCR, the repertoire was profiled, and TCRdb retains in-frame clones only, with some absent. The sample includes about 140,000 clones, more than 65% of them seen just once. This TCR came from a human donor in a cohort sampled during active COVID-19. The sample taken for sequencing was peripheral blood. The chain employs TRBV5-1 and TRBJ2-7; TRBD2 might be the D (5 bases). The CDR3 nucleotides are TGCGCCAGCAGCTTGGACCCGGGAACATACGAGCAGTACTTC. Translated, it gives CASSLDPGTYEQYF.